These 6 T cell receptor beta chains originate from one sample sequenced in a study of blood T cell repertoires in COVID-19. Clones were sequenced by immunoSEQ multiplex PCR, and TCRdb holds only the in-frame ones, with some missing. Among some 110,000 clones listed, over 60% were seen once. Sample: peripheral blood. These receptors were taken from a man between 65 and 85 years old with acute or convalescent COVID-19.

V gene TRBV18 combines with J gene TRBJ1-4, with D maybe TRBD1 (6 bases). In germline, CDR1 is KGHSH, CDR2 LQKENI. V lost 2 bases to trimming and J lost 5 bases, with 12 bases between them. CDR3 size: 15 residues. The CDR3 coding sequence is TGTGCCAGCTCACCAACTAACAGGGAGAATGAAAAACTGTTTTTT. Amino acids: CASSPTNRENEKLFF.

V usage is TRBV7-8 and J usage is TRBJ1-5, with a possible D match to TRBD1 (6 bases). The CDR3 runs to 16 residues. V was shortened by 5 bases and J by 6 bases, with 20 bases between the two germline ends. CDR1 SGHVS and CDR2 FQNEAQ come from the germline V gene. CDR3 protein: CASSPRGGTTGQPQHF. CDR3 coding DNA: TGTGCCAGCAGCCCGAGGGGGGGGACAACAGGTCAGCCCCAGCATTTT.

The gene calls are TRBV7-9 and TRBJ2-6; a possible D gene is TRBD2 (6 bases). Germline V gene lookup returns CDR1 SEHNR and CDR2 FQNEAQ (reference sequence). Trimming left V 2 bases short and J 3 bases short, with 11 bases between. This CDR3 spans 16 amino acids. CDR3 nucleotides: TGTGCCAGCAGCTTAAGTGGGAGGTATGGGGCCAACGTCCTGACTTTC. Its protein product is CASSLSGRYGANVLTF. The variable domain in full, completed from reference TRBV7-9 and TRBJ2-6, reads DTGVSQNPRHKITKRGQNVTFRCDPISEHNRLYWYRQTLGQGPEFLTYFQNEAQLEKSRLLSDRFSAERPKGSFSTLEIQRTEQGDSAMYLCASSLSGRYGANVLTFGAGSRLTVL.

The chain is built from TRBV15 and TRBJ2-7; TRBD2 might be the D (6 bases). V was trimmed by 0 bases and J by 10 bases, leaving 19 bases between them. CDR3 length equals 15 residues. Germline CDR1 and CDR2: LNHNV and YYDKDF (reference sequence). The CDR3 region is CATSRDRQPRGYQYF. For the CDR3, the DNA is TGTGCCACCAGCAGAGATCGTCAGCCTCGGGGGTACCAGTACTTC.

The chain joins TRBV2 to TRBJ1-6; D is perhaps TRBD1 (5 bases). V was pared by 5 bases and J by 11 bases, with 16 bases between. The CDR3 length is 14 residues. CDR1 and CDR2 from the germline V gene are SNHLY and FYNNEI. In nucleotides, the CDR3 is TGTGCCAGCAGTCCGGGACTTATGGGGGCACCCCTCCACTTT. It specifies CASSPGLMGAPLHF.

The chain employs TRBV6-2 or TRBV6-3 and TRBJ1-1; TRBD1 is a possible D gene (6 bases). Germline CDR1 is MNHEY and CDR2 is SVGEGT. This CDR3 region has 13 residues. Trimming took 4 bases from V and 4 from J, leaving 10 bases between them. The CDR3 spells CASSFQQGTEAFF. The CDR3 nucleotides read TGTGCCAGCAGTTTCCAACAGGGCACTGAAGCTTTCTTT.